This T cell receptor (beta chain) was observed in a study of shared clonotypes between healthy human individuals. TCRdb's table, derived via immunoSEQ multiplex PCR, lists solely in-frame clones and lacks some. Here the sample spans some 1,600,000 clones, approximately 98% being singletons. The CDR3 has 12 amino acids. This sequence was found in a man younger than 40 in good health. The sequencing input was naive CD4+ T cells sorted from blood. Subset denoted: CD45RA+ positively selected. The V and J genes are TRBV12-2 and TRBJ1-4. TRBV12-2 is annotated as a pseudogene. This CDR3 reads CASLERGRKLFF. The CDR3 DNA sequence: TGTGCAAGTCTCGAAAGGGGGAGGAAACTGTTTTTT.